What follows describes a single TCR beta chain. The sample belongs to a study of shared clonotypes between healthy human individuals. Study in general: Plates per donor: three CD4 naive, three CD4 memory, two CD8 naive, one CD8 memory.

Terminally differentiated effector memory CD45RA+ cells were left out of the naive CD8 fraction, which was CD45RO-negative and positively selected for CCR7. DNA at about 210 ng, around 30,000 T cell genomes, went into sorted-subset replicate PCRs. Only in-frame clones appear in the TCRdb table, and some are missing; sequencing was by immunoSEQ multiplex PCR. The sample holds approximately 2,200,000 clones, approximately 94% seen once. Germline V gene lookup returns CDR1 MDHEN and CDR2 SYDVKM. V was clipped by 7 bases and J by 8 bases, with 17 bases between them. The CDR3 consists of 13 residues. This clonotype was sampled from a man between 18 and 29 years old in good health. Some clones in this sample may be carry-over from other donors' samples. The chain carries TRBV28 and TRBJ1-1; D is uncertain. What was sequenced was naive CD8+ T cells from PBMCs. CDR3 DNA sequence: TGTGCCAGCACCCAATGGGCCAGCGCAGAAGCTTTCTTT. Translated: CASTQWASAEAFF.